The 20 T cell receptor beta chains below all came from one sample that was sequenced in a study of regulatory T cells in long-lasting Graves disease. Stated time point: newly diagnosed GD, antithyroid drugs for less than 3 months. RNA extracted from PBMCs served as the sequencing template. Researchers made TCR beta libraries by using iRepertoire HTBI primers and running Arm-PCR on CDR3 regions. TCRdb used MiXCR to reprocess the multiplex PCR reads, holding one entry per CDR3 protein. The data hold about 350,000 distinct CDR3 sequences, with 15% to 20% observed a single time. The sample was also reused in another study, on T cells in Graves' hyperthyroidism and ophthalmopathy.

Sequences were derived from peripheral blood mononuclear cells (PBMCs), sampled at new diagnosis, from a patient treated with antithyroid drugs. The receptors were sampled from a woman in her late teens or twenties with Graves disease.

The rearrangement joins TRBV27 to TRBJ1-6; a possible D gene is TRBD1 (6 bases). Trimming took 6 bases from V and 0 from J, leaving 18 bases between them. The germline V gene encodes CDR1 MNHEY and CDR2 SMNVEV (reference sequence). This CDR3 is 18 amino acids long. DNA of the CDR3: TGTGCCAGCAGCTCTAAGGGGGGGGTATTCTCCTATAATTCACCCCTCCACTTT. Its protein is CASSSKGGVFSYNSPLHF.

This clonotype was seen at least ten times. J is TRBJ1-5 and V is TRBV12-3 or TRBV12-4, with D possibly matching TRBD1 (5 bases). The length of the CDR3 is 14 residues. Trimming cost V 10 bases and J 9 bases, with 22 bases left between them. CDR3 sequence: CATSLGGAFGPQHF. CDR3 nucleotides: TGTGCCACCAGCCTAGGTGGGGCCTTTGGGCCCCAGCATTTT.

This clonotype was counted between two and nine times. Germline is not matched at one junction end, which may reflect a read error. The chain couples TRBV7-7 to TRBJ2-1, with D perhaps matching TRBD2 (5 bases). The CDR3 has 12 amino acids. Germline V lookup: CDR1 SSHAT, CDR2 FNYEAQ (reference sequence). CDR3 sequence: CASSALGNEQFF. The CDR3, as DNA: TGTGCTAGCAGCGCACTAGGCAATGAGCAGTTCTTC.

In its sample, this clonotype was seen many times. The CDR3 nucleotides read TGTGCCAGCAGCCCGGGGCGGGAGGGCCGTGAGACCCAGTACTTC. It translates to CASSPGREGRETQYF. The chain carries TRBV28 and TRBJ2-5, with 9 bases identical to TRBD2. The CDR3 length is 15 residues. Germline V CDR1 and CDR2: MDHEN, SYDVKM. Trimming cost V 6 bases and J 5 bases; bases outside gene matches: 10.

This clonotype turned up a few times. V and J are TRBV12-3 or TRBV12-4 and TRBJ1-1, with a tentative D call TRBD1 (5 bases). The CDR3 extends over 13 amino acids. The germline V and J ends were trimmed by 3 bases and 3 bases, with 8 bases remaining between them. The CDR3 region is CASSFTRDTEAFF. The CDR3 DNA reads TGTGCCAGCAGTTTTACCAGGGACACTGAAGCTTTCTTT.

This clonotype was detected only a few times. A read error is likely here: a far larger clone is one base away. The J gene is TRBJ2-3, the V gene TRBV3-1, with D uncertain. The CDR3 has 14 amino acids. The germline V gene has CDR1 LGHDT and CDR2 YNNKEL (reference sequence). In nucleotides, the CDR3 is TGTGCCGGCAGCCAAGATAGGGAAGCCGGTTGGGCTTTTTTT. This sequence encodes CAGSQDREAGWAFF.

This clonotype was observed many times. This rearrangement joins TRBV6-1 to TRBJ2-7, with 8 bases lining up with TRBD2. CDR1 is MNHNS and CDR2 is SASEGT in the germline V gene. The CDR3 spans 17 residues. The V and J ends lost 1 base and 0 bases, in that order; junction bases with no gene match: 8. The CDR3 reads CASSEGTSFHASYEQYF. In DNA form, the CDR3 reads TGTGCCAGCAGTGAAGGGACTAGCTTCCACGCCTCCTACGAGCAGTACTTC.

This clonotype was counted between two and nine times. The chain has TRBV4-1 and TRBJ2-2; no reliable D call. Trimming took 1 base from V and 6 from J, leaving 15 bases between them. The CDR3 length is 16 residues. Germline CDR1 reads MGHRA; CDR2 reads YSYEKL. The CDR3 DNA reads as TGCGCCAGCAGCCAAGGAGTATCCCACCCTCCCGGGGAGCTGTTTTTT. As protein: CASSQGVSHPPGELFF.

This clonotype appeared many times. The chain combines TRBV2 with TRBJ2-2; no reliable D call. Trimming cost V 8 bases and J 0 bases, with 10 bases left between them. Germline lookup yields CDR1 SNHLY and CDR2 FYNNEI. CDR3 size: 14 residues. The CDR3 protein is CASSRKPNTGELFF. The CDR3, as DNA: TGTGCCAGCTCCAGAAAACCGAACACCGGGGAGCTGTTTTTT. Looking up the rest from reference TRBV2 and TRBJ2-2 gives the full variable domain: EPEVTQTPSHQVTQMGQEVILRCVPISNHLYFYWYRQILGQKVEFLVSFYNNEISEKSEIFDDQFSVERPDGSNFTLKIRSTKLEDSAMYFCASSRKPNTGELFFGEGSRLTVL.

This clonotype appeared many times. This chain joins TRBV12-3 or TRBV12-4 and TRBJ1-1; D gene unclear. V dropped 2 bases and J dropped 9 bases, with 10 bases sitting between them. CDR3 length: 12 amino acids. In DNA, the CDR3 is TGTGCCAGCAGTTTACAGTCGGCCCAAGCTTTCTTT. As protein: CASSLQSAQAFF.

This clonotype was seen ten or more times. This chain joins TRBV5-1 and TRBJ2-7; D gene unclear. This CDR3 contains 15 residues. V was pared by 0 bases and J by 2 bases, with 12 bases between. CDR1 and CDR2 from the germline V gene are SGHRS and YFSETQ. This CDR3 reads CASSLEETSTYEQYF. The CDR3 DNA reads TGCGCCAGCAGCTTGGAGGAAACCTCAACCTACGAGCAGTACTTC.

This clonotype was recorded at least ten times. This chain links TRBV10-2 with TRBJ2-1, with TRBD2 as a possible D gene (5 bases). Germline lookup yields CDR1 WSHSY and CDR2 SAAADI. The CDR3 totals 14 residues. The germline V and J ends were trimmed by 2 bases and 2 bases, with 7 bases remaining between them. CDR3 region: CASSEREPYNEQFF. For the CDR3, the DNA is TGCGCCAGCAGTGAGAGGGAGCCCTACAATGAGCAGTTCTTC.

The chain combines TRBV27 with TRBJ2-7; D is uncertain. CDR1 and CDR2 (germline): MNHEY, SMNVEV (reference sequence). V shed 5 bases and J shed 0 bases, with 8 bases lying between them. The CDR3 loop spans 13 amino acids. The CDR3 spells CASSLPSSYEQYF. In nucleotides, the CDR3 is TGTGCCAGCAGTCTACCCAGCTCCTACGAGCAGTACTTC.

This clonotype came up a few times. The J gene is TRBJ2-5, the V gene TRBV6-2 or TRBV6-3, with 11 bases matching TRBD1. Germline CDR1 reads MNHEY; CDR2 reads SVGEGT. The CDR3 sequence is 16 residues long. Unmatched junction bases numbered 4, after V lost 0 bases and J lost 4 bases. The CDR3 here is CASSYSSDRGRETQYF. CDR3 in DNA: TGTGCCAGCAGTTACTCGTCGGACAGGGGGCGAGAGACCCAGTACTTC.

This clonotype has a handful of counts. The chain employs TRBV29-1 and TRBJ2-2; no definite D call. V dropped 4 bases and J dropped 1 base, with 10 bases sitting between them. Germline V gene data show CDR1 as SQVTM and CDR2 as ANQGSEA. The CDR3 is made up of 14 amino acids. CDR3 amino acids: CSVGARENTGELFF. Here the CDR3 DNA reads TGCAGCGTTGGAGCGAGAGAGAACACCGGGGAGCTGTTTTTT.

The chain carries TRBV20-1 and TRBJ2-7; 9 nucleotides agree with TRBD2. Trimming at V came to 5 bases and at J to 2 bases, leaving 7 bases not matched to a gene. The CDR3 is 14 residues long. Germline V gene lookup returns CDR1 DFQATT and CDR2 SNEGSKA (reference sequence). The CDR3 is CSASGLAFTYEQYF. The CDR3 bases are TGCAGTGCTTCTGGACTAGCGTTCACCTACGAGCAGTACTTC.

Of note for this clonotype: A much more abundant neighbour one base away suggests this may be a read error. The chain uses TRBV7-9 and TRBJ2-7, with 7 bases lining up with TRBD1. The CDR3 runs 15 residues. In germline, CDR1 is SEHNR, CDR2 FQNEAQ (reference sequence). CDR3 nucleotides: TGTGCCAGCAGCCCAAACTCCGGGACAGCCTACGAGAAGTACTTC. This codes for CASSPNSGTAYEKYF.

CDR3 DNA: TGCGCCAGCAGCCCGAGACAGGGTGGGCCTGAAGCTTTCTTT. Its translation: CASSPRQGGPEAFF. This chain links TRBV4-1 with TRBJ1-1, with TRBD1 identical over 7 bases. Trimming removed 4 bases from V and 6 bases from J; junction bases left unmatched: 8. This CDR3 is 14 amino acids long. CDR1 is MGHRA, CDR2 YSYEKL, per germline.

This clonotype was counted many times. Written as DNA, the CDR3 is TGTGCCAGCAGTGAAGGGGCGCCTGCTCGCTACGAGCAGTACTTC. Amino acids: CASSEGAPARYEQYF. This chain joins TRBV6-1 and TRBJ2-7; D gene unclear. V lost 1 base to trimming and J lost 3 bases, with 13 bases between them. Germline CDR1 is MNHNS and CDR2 is SASEGT. The CDR3 runs 15 residues.

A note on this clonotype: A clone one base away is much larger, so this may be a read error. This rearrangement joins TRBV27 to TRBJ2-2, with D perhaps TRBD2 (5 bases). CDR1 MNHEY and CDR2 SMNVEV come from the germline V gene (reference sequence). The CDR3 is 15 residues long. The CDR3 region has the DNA TGTGCCAGCAGTTTACGACTGATGAACACCGGGGAGCTGTCTTTT. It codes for CASSLRLMNTGELSF.